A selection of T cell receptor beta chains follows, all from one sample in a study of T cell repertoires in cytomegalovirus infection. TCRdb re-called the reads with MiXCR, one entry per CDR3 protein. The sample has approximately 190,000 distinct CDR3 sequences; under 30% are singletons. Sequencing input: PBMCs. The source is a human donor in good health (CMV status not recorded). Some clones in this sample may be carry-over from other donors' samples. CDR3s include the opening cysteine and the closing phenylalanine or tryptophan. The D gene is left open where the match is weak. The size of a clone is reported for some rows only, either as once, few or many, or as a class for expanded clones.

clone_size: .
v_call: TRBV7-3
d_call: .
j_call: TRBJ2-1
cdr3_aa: CASSPYSGNEQFF

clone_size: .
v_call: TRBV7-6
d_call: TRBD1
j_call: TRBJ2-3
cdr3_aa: CDSSGQASSTDTQYF

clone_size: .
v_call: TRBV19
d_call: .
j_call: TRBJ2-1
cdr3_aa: CASTKGKVSYNEQFF

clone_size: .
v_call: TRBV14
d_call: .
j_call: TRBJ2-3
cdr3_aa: CASGLTRTDTQYF

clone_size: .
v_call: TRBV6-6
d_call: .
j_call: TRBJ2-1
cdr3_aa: CASTPNGHEQFF

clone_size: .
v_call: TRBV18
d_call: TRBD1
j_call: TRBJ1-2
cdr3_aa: CASSPDRGKGYTF

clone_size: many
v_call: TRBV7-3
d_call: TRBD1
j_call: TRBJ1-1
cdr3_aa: CASSPTGVSTEAFF

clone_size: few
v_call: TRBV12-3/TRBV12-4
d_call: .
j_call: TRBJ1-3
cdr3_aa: CASSPYTVSGNTIYF

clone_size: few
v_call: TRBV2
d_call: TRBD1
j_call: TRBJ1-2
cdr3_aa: CASRPRTGANYGYTF

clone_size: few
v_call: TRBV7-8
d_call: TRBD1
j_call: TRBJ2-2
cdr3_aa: CASSLEGQGFPGELFF

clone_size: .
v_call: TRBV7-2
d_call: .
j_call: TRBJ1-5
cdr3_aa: CASSLGQSSNQPQHF

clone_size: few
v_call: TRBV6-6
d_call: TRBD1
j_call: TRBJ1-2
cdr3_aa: CASSYGTGGGDGYTF

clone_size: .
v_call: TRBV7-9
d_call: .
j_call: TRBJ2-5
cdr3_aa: CASSFVGRVETQYF

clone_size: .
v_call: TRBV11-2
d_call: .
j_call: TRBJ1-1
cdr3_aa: CASSLVQGGAFF

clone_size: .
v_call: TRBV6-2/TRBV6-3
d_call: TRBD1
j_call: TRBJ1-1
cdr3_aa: CASSPGGTVNTEAFF

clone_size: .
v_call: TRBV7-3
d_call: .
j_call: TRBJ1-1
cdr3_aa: CASSLTAMNTEAFF

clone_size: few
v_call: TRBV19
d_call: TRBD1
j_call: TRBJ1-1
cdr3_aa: CASSKTGGADTEAFF

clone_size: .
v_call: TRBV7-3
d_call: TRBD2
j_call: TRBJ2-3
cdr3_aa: CASSLSASGGGADTQYF

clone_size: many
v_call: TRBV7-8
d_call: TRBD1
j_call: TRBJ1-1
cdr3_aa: CASSFRDRVTNTEAFF

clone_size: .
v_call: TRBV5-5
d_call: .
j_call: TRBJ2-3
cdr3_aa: CASSAGLPLRSDTQYF

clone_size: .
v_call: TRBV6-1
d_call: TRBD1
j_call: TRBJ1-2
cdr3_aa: CASSDRQGARTF

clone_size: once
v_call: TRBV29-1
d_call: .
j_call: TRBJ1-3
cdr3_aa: CSVVTGGNTIYF

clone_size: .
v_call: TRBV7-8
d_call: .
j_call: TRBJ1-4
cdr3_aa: CASSFPGAGEKLFF

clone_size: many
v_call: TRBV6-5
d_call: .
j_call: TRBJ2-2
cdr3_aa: CASSYSEYRGGNTGELFF

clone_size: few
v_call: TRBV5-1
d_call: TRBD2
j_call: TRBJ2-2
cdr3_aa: CASTLTGGNTGELFF

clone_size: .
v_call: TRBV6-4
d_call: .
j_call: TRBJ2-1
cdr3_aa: CASSDVIGGRDEQFF

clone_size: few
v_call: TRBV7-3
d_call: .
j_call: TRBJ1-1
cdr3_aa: CASSSPQGSTFF

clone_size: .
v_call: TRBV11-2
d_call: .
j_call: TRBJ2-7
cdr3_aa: CASRILYEQYF

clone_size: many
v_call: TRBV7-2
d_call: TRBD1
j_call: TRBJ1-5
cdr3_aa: CASSPVGTGTAQPQHF

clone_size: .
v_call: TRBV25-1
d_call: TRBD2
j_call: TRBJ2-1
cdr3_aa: CASSERTSTYNEQFF

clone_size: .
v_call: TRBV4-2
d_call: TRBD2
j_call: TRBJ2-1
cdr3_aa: CASSPNTGTSNEQFF

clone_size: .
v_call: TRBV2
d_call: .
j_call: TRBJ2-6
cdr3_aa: CASSQASSGANVLTF

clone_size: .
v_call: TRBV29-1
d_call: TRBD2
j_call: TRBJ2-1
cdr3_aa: CSVGGLAGNEQFF

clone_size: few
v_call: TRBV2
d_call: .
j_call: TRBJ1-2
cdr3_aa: CASSEAWVDYTF

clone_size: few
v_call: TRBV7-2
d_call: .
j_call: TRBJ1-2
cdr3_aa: CASGSDNYGYTF

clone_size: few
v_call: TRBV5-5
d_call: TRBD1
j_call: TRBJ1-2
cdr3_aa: CASSRTGSRYGYTF

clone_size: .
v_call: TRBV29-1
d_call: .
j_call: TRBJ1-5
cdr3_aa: CSAARDGNQPQHF

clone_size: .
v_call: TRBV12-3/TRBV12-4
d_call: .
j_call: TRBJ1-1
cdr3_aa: CASSFHGSNTEAFF

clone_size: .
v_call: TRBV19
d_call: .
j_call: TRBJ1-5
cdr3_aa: CATWGGNQPQHF

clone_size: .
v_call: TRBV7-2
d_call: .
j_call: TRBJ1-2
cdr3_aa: CASSLGEGSYGYTF

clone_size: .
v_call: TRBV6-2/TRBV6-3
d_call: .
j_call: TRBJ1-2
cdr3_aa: CASSYAGGYYGYTF

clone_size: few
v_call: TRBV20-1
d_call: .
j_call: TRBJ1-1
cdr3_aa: CSVGGASTEAFF

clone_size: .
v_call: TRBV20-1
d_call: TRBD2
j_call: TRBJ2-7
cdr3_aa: CSARGRSGAKEQYF

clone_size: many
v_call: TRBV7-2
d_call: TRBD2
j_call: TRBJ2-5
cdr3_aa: CASSLAGLAGRETQYF

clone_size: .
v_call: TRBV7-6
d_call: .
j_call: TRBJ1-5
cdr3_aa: CASSFVGEGQPQHF

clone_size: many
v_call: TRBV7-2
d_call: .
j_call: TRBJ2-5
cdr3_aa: CASSLLRGGPETQYF

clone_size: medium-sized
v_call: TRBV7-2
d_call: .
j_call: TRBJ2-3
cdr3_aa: CASSFERIIGDTQYF

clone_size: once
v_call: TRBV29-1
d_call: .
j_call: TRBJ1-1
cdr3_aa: CSVVGRVNTEAFF

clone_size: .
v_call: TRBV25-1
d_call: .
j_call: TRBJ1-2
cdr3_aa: CASSEFGTGVKDYTF

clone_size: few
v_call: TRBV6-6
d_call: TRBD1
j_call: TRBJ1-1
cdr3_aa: CASSHPYRDREEAFF

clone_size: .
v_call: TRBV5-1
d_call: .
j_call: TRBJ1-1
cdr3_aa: CASSPGGGLEAFF